One T cell receptor beta chain is described in this entry. Its antigen remains unidentified. CDR3 length: 17 amino acids. The germline V gene has CDR1 SGHRS and CDR2 YFSETQ. V was pared by 4 bases and J by 7 bases, with 15 bases of the junction left unmatched. Only in-frame clones appear in the TCRdb table, and some are missing; sequencing was by immunoSEQ multiplex PCR. The sample lists 50,000 to 60,000 clones; about nine tenths were seen once. This record comes from a study of OX40 agonist ivuxolimab in advanced cancers. Overall study context: Antecedent anti-PD-1, anti-PD-L1 or anti-CTLA-4 therapy was permissible, with approximately 44% having received some. Three patients showed partial responses: one hepatocellular carcinoma and two cutaneous melanoma cases.

Study conclusions and caveats: Expanded clones belonging to CD8+ T cells outnumbered, on average, those of CD4+.

People who had autoimmune disease history or systemic immunosuppression were excluded. The sample was CD4+ or CD8+ T cells sorted from blood, taken in a trial of the OX40 agonist ivuxolimab. This receptor was obtained from an adult with an advanced solid tumor such as melanoma, head and neck, liver or kidney cancer. The chain has TRBV5-1 and TRBJ2-2, with 8 bases that match TRBD2. The CDR3 loop reads CASSTSGGYQAGGELFF. The DNA of the CDR3 is TGCGCCAGCAGCACCAGCGGGGGCTACCAGGCTGGCGGGGAGCTGTTTTTT.